This T cell receptor beta chain was identified during a study of blood T cell repertoires in COVID-19. Study summary: Samples of COVID-19 (acute and convalescent) were obtained from the United States, Italy and Spain. The cDNA or gDNA used as material had been derived from T cells, B-cell-depleted T cells, or PBMCs.

Original data processing: Researchers report that nucleated cell counts were estimated from reference gene primer amplification. The table came from immunoSEQ multiplex PCR; TCRdb's copy has only in-frame clones and leaves some out. Clone size and V and J calls were adopted from that table, with D and trimming inferred from the DNA. The sample contains 200,000 to 250,000 clones, roughly 86% of which appear only once. The source material was peripheral blood. The TCR sequence derives from a woman aged 60-75 years who had recovered from COVID-19.

The CDR3 region has the DNA TGTGCCAGCAGCGCGGGACAGGGGACCTACGAGCAGTACTTC. It translates to CASSAGQGTYEQYF. The rearrangement links TRBV5-4 to TRBJ2-7; TRBD1 matches at 10 bases. Germline CDR1 SGHNT, CDR2 YYREEE (reference sequence). Losses at the gene ends were 4 bases for V and 2 bases for J; bases not matched to a gene: 3. CDR3 length: 14 amino acids.